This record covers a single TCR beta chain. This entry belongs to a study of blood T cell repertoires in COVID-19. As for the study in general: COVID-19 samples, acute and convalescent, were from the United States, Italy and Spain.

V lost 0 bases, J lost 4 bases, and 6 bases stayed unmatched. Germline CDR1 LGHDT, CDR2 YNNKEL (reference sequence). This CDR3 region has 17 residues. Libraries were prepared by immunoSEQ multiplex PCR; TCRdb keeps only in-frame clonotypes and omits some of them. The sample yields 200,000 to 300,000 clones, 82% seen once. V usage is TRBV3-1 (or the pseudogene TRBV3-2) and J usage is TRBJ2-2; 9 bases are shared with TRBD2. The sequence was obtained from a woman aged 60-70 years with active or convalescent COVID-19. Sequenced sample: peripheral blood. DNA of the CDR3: TGTGCCAGCAGCCAAGATTTCCTAGCGGGGCGCACCGGGGAGCTGTTTTTT. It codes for CASSQDFLAGRTGELFF.